The source of this TCR beta chain is a study of blood T cell repertoires in COVID-19. Study-wide background: PBMCs, B-cell-depleted T cells, or T cells provided the cDNA or gDNA that made up the material.

This CDR3 contains 17 residues. V lost 2 bases, J lost 1 base, and 17 bases lay in between. Germline V gene sequence: CDR1 MNHNS, CDR2 SASEGT. Methods used by the authors: From reference gene primer amplification, estimates of nucleated cell counts were derived. Here immunoSEQ multiplex PCR was the method, and the copy in TCRdb shows in-frame clones only, minus some. V, J and clone size are taken as reported in that table, and D and trimming were inferred from the DNA itself. The sample yields fewer than 250,000 clones, around 85% seen once. Which cohort a participant joined came from the clinical history participants gave.

This chain joins TRBV6-1 and TRBJ1-1; D might be TRBD1 (5 bases). This sequence was found in a woman aged 45 to 65 with acute COVID-19. The sample was PBMCs or T cells enriched from blood (not recorded which). CDR3: CASSENGMGGWNTEAFF. The CDR3 nucleotides read TGTGCCAGCAGTGAAAATGGTATGGGGGGTTGGAACACTGAAGCTTTCTTT.